Presented here are 22 T cell receptor beta chains from one specimen sequenced in a study of blood T cell repertoires in COVID-19. Some clones are missing from TCRdb's copy, which holds only in-frame ones; the method was immunoSEQ multiplex PCR. The data contain more than 95,000 clones, 81% of them singletons. Sequencing was carried out using peripheral blood. The receptors shown here come from a man older than 75 with acute or convalescent COVID-19.

The rearrangement links TRBV9 to TRBJ1-1; TRBD1 might be the D (5 bases). V lost 0 bases to trimming and J lost 1 base, with 10 bases between them. CDR3 size: 15 residues. In germline, CDR1 is SGDLS, CDR2 YYNGEE. The CDR3 bases are TGTGCCAGCAGCGTAGCCCCGACAGCGAACACTGAAGCTTTCTTT. It codes for CASSVAPTANTEAFF.

The J gene is TRBJ2-1, the V gene TRBV5-1; 14 nucleotides align to TRBD2. Germline CDR1 and CDR2: SGHRS and YFSETQ. V shed 8 bases and J 2 bases; nucleotides not matched to a gene: 6. The CDR3 has 16 amino acids. CDR3 nucleotide sequence: TGCGCCAGTACGGGACTAGCGGGAGATGCCTACAATGAGCAGTTCTTC. Protein sequence: CASTGLAGDAYNEQFF.

The V and J genes are TRBV4-1 and TRBJ2-4; 8 nucleotides align to TRBD2. CDR3 length: 17 amino acids. The V and J ends lost 1 base and 3 bases, in that order; junction bases with no gene match: 8. Germline CDR1 is MGHRA and CDR2 is YSYEKL. The CDR3 DNA reads as TGCGCCAGCAGCCAAGTAACCGCGGGAGGTGGCAAAAACATTCAGTACTTC. Its protein is CASSQVTAGGGKNIQYF.

This clone was detected only a few times. The V call is TRBV2, the J call TRBJ1-3; a weak D match, TRBD1 (6 bases). The CDR3 spans 15 residues. V was cut by 6 bases and J by 9 bases, with 21 bases left in between. Germline V gene lookup returns CDR1 SNHLY and CDR2 FYNNEI. CDR3 sequence reads: CASREDSVRGGTIYF. The CDR3 DNA sequence: TGTGCCAGCAGGGAGGACAGCGTTAGAGGTGGCACCATATATTTT.

The genes are TRBV28 and TRBJ1-2; D not resolved. The germline CDR1 and CDR2 sequences are MDHEN and SYDVKM. V dropped 3 bases and J dropped 4 bases, with 12 bases sitting between them. The CDR3 is 14 amino acids. CDR3 nucleotide sequence: TGTGCCAGCAGTTTGATCGAGGGTATCTATGGCTACACCTTC. It is translated as CASSLIEGIYGYTF.

The CDR3 nucleotides read TGTGCCAGCACCGAGACAGGGGGCCTTAACACTGAAGCTTTCTTT. Translated: CASTETGGLNTEAFF. This sequence joins TRBV6-6 and TRBJ1-1; 10 nucleotides match TRBD1. This CDR3 contains 15 residues. The V segment lost 7 bases and the J segment 2 bases; nucleotides outside the gene matches: 7. Germline V CDR1 and CDR2: MNHNY, SVGAGI (reference sequence).

This clone was counted a few times. The chain carries TRBV18 and TRBJ2-5; a weak D match, TRBD2 (5 bases). V shed 4 bases and J shed 3 bases, with 9 bases lying between them. This CDR3 contains 13 residues. The germline V gene encodes CDR1 KGHSH and CDR2 LQKENI. CDR3 loop: CASSHPGKETQYF. DNA of the CDR3: TGTGCCAGCTCACATCCCGGGAAAGAGACCCAGTACTTC.

The chain has TRBV6-1 and TRBJ1-2; D is possibly TRBD1 (5 bases). This CDR3 has 14 residues. CDR1 is MNHNS and CDR2 is SASEGT in the germline V gene. V was clipped by 2 bases and J by 2 bases, with 9 bases between them. The CDR3 sequence: CASSEKGANYGYTF. CDR3 nucleotides: TGTGCCAGCAGTGAAAAAGGGGCGAACTATGGCTACACCTTC.

The CDR3 DNA reads as TGTGCCTGGAGTGGAGGGACTAGCGGGAGTGTCAACGAGCAGTACTTC. This encodes CAWSGGTSGSVNEQYF. The V gene is TRBV30, the J gene TRBJ2-7; 14 bases line up with TRBD2. The CDR3 consists of 16 residues. Per germline, CDR1 GTSNPN and CDR2 SVGIG (reference sequence). The junction had 7 bases not matched to a gene; V was cut back by 1 base and J by 5 bases.

The CDR3 loop is CASSFGTVETQYF. As DNA, the CDR3 is TGTGCCAGCAGCTTCGGGACAGTAGAGACCCAGTACTTC. The chain combines TRBV5-5 with TRBJ2-5; the match to TRBD1 covers 7 bases. J was trimmed by 4 bases and V by 2 bases; bases with no gene match: 2. Germline V CDR1 and CDR2: SGHKS, YYEKEE (reference sequence). This CDR3 region has 13 residues.

The V gene is TRBV5-1, the J gene TRBJ2-7, with 8 positions matching TRBD1. V lost 0 bases and J lost 1; bases outside the gene matches: 3. This CDR3 has 15 amino acids. CDR1 is SGHRS, CDR2 YFSETQ, per germline. This CDR3 reads CASSLGGTGSYEQYF. CDR3 sequence (DNA): TGCGCCAGCAGCTTGGGTGGGACAGGATCCTACGAGCAGTACTTC. The full variable domain, with the rest looked up from reference TRBV5-1 and TRBJ2-7, is KAGVTQTPRYLIKTRGQQVTLSCSPISGHRSVSWYQQTPGQGLQFLFEYFSETQRNKGNFPGRFSGRQFSNSRSEMNVSTLELGDSALYLCASSLGGTGSYEQYFGPGTRLTVT.

The CDR3 region has the DNA TGTGCCAGCAGTTACTCGCTAGCGGGAAGATACGAGCAGTACTTC. It specifies CASSYSLAGRYEQYF. This chain uses TRBV6-5 with TRBJ2-7, with 9 positions matching TRBD2. CDR3 length: 15 residues. Germline CDR1 and CDR2: MNHEY and SVGAGI. The trim removed 0 bases at V and 4 bases at J, leaving 4 bases unmatched.

The genes are TRBV5-1 and TRBJ1-1; 9 nucleotides align to TRBD1. Germline lookup yields CDR1 SGHRS and CDR2 YFSETQ. The CDR3 consists of 14 residues. The junction had 5 bases not matched to a gene; V was cut back by 4 bases and J by 4 bases. CDR3 loop: CASSRDRVGTEAFF. The DNA of the CDR3 is TGCGCCAGCAGCAGGGACAGGGTTGGCACTGAAGCTTTCTTT.

CDR3 sequence: CASSFTGGNTEAFF. The CDR3 bases are TGCGCCAGCAGCTTCACGGGAGGGAACACTGAAGCTTTCTTT. V usage is TRBV5-1 and J usage is TRBJ1-1, with no clear D. The CDR3 runs to 14 residues. CDR1 is SGHRS and CDR2 is YFSETQ in the germline V gene. Trimming left V 2 bases short and J 1 base short, with 9 bases between.

The rearrangement links TRBV11-2 to TRBJ2-3, with D possibly being TRBD2 (6 bases). CDR1 is SGHAT and CDR2 is FQNNGV in the germline V gene. CDR3 length equals 14 residues. The germline V and J ends were trimmed by 1 base and 4 bases, with 9 bases remaining between them. The CDR3 is CASSLAGDADTQYF. For the CDR3, the DNA is TGTGCCAGCAGCTTAGCGGGAGATGCAGATACGCAGTATTTT.

The gene calls are TRBV27 and TRBJ2-2; TRBD1 aligns across 10 bases. Germline CDR1 MNHEY, CDR2 SMNVEV (reference sequence). V lost 5 bases, J lost 7 bases, and 13 bases stayed unmatched. The CDR3 loop spans 17 amino acids. The CDR3 sequence: CASSGNRQGAYSGELFF. CDR3 DNA: TGTGCCAGCAGTGGGAACCGACAGGGGGCGTACAGCGGGGAGCTGTTTTTT.

This sequence joins TRBV7-9 and TRBJ1-2; 7 bases are shared with TRBD1. Germline loops: CDR1 SEHNR, CDR2 FQNEAQ (reference sequence). This CDR3 comprises 17 residues. J gave up 5 bases and V 4 bases, and 16 bases lay outside the gene matches. CDR3 sequence: CASSSTRTGALAYGYTF. CDR3 nucleotides: TGTGCCAGCAGCTCCACCCGGACAGGTGCTCTTGCTTATGGCTACACCTTC.

The V gene is TRBV6-2 or TRBV6-3, the J gene TRBJ2-4; 12 bases fit TRBD2. After removal of 6 bases from V and 7 bases from J, the junction contained 10 bases not matched to a gene. Germline CDR1 is MNHEY and CDR2 is SVGEGT. This CDR3 spans 16 amino acids. The CDR3 is CASSPQQTSGSNIQYF. The CDR3, as DNA: TGTGCCAGCAGCCCTCAACAGACTAGCGGGAGTAACATTCAGTACTTC.

The chain employs TRBV6-2 or TRBV6-3 and TRBJ2-7; D gene unclear. Between the trimmed V and J ends, which lost 0 bases and 5 bases, there was a span of 14 bases. CDR3 length: 15 residues. The germline gives CDR1 MNHEY, CDR2 SVGEGT. The CDR3, as DNA: TGTGCCAGCAGTTACTCGAGGCCCGCTCGGGACGAGCAGTACTTC. Its translation is CASSYSRPARDEQYF.

The V gene is TRBV10-2, the J gene TRBJ2-1, with TRBD2 matching over 8 bases. The CDR3 spans 15 residues. The germline V gene encodes CDR1 WSHSY and CDR2 SAAADI. V lost 2 bases and J lost 6; bases outside the gene matches: 6. CDR3 loop: CASSEPLSGSNEQFF. For the CDR3, the DNA is TGCGCCAGCAGTGAGCCATTGAGCGGGAGCAATGAGCAGTTCTTC.

The CDR3 DNA is TGTGCCATCTCGGACAGGCCCTACAATGAGCAGTTCTTC. It specifies CAISDRPYNEQFF. The rearrangement links TRBV28 to TRBJ2-1, with 7 bases fitting TRBD1. There are 13 residues in the CDR3. The trim removed 10 bases at V and 2 bases at J, leaving 5 bases unmatched. Per the germline V gene, CDR1 is MDHEN and CDR2 is SYDVKM.

The chain employs TRBV7-2 and TRBJ2-1; 8 bases line up with TRBD1. The germline gives CDR1 SGHTA, CDR2 FQGNSA. Losses at the gene ends were 4 bases for V and 3 bases for J; bases not matched to a gene: 5. The CDR3 runs to 15 residues. The CDR3 sequence: CASSSQGAIYNEQFF. The CDR3 DNA follows: TGTGCCAGCAGCTCTCAGGGGGCTATCTACAATGAGCAGTTCTTC. Full variable domain (rest looked up from reference TRBV7-2 and TRBJ2-1): GAGVSQSPSNKVTEKGKDVELRCDPISGHTALYWYRQSLGQGLEFLIYFQGNSAPDKSGLPSDRFSAERTGGSVSTLTIQRTQQEDSAVYLCASSSQGAIYNEQFFGPGTRLTVL.